This T cell receptor beta chain was documented in a study of T cells in localized non-small cell lung cancer. Whole-study findings and limits: In adjacent lung, a median roughly 56 of the top 100 tumor clones were found. Since sequencing was restricted to only one region of the tumor, intratumor heterogeneity remains a possibility. Uninvolved adjacent lung, not tumor, had the highest T cell clonality.

Turning to this clone: What it binds is not known.

Assay used: immunoSEQ multiplex PCR; TCRdb lists only in-frame clones, some missing. The table has some 13,000 clones, approximately 84% seen once. The germline gives CDR1 LNHDA, CDR2 SQIVND (reference sequence). V was trimmed by 3 bases and J by 2 bases, leaving 4 bases between them. CDR3 length equals 13 residues. The rearrangement uses TRBV19 and TRBJ2-2, with D hard to call. This sequence was found in a male donor older than 55 with stage I squamous cell lung carcinoma. Sequences were derived from peripheral blood, sampled before any cancer treatment. This CDR3 reads CASSMVNTGELFF. CDR3 coding DNA: TGTGCCAGTAGTATGGTTAACACCGGGGAGCTGTTTTTT. The full variable domain, completed using reference TRBV19 and TRBJ2-2, is DGGITQSPKYLFRKEGQNVTLSCEQNLNHDAMYWYRQDPGQGLRLIYYSQIVNDFQKGDIAEGYSVSREKKESFPLTVTSAQKNPTAFYLCASSMVNTGELFFGEGSRLTVL.